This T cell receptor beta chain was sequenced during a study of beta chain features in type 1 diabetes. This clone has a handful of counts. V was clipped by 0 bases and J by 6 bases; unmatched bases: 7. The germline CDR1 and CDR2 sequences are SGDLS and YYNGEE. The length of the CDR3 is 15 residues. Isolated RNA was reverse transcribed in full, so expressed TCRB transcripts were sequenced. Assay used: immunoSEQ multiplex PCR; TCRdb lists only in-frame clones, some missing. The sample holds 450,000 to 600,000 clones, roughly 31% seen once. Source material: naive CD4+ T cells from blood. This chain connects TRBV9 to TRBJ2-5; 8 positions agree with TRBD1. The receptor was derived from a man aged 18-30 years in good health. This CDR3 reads CASSVEPGGGKTQYF. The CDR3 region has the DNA TGTGCCAGCAGCGTAGAGCCAGGGGGCGGGAAGACCCAGTACTTC.